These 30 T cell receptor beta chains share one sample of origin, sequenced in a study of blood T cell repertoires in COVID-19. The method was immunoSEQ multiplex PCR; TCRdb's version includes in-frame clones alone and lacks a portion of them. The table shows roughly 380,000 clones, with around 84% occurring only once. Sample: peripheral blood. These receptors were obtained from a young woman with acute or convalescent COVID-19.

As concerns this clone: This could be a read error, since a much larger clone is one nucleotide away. DNA of the CDR3: TGTGCCAGCAGGGACAGGGGAAATCAGCCCCAGCATTTT. The encoded protein is CASRDRGNQPQHF. The chain carries TRBV28 and TRBJ1-5; 9 bases are shared with TRBD1. This CDR3 comprises 13 residues. V lost 6 bases, J lost 4 bases, and 1 base stayed unmatched. The V gene's germline CDR1 is MDHEN and CDR2 SYDVKM.

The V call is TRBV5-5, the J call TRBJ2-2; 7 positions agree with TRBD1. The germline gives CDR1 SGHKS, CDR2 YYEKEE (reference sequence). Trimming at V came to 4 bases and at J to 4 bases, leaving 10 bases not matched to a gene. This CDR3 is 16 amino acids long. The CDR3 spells CASSLEGGRGTGELFF. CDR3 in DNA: TGTGCCAGCAGCCTAGAAGGGGGCAGGGGCACCGGGGAGCTGTTTTTT.

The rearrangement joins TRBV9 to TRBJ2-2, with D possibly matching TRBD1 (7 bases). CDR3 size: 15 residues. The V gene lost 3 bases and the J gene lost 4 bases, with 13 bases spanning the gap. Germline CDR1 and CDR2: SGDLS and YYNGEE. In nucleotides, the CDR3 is TGTGCCAGCAGCGAGCGACAGGGAGGCACCGGGGAGCTGTTTTTT. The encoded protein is CASSERQGGTGELFF.

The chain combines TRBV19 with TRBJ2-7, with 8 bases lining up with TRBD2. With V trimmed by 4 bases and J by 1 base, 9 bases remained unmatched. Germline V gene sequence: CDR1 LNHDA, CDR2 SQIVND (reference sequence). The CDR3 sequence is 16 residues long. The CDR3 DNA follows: TGTGCCAGTAGTAGTAATAGCGGGACCAAGTCCTACGAGCAGTACTTC. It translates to CASSSNSGTKSYEQYF.

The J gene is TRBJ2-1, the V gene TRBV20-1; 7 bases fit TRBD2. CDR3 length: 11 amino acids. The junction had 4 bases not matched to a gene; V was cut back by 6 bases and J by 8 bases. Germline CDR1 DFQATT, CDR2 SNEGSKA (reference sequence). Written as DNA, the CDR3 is TGCAGTGCCGCGGGAGTATATGAGCAGTTCTTC. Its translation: CSAAGVYEQFF.

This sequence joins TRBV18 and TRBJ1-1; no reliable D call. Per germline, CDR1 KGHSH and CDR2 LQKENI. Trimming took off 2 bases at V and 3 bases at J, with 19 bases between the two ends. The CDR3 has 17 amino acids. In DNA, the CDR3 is TGTGCCAGCTCACCAGATTTGCTCGGGATAGGGCACACTGAAGCTTTCTTT. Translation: CASSPDLLGIGHTEAFF.

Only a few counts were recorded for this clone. The CDR3 region has the DNA TGCGCCAGCAGTCAATCAGAGGGATTTAGCGAATATGGCAATCAGCCCCAGCATTTT. Its protein product is CASSQSEGFSEYGNQPQHF. The chain carries TRBV23-1 and TRBJ1-5, with no clear D. TRBV23-1 is placed among ORFs of uncertain function. This CDR3 region has 19 residues. Deletions cut 0 bases from V and 2 bases from J, with 20 bases between.

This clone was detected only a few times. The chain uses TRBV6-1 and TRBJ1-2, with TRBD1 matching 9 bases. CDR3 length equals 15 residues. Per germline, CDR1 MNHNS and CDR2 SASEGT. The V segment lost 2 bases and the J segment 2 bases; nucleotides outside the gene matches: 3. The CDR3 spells CASSERTGANYGYTF. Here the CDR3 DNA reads TGTGCCAGCAGTGAAAGGACAGGGGCCAACTATGGCTACACCTTC.

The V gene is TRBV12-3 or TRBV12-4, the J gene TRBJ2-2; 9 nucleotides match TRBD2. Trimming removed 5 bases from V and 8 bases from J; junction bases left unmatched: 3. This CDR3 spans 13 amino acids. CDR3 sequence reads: CASSSGGMGELFF. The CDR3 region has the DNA TGTGCCAGCAGTAGCGGGGGGATGGGGGAGCTGTTTTTT.

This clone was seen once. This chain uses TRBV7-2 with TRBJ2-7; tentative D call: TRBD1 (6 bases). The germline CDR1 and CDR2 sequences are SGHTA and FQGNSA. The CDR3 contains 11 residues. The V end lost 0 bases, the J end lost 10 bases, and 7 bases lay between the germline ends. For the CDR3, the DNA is TGTGCCAGCAGCTTAGCCAGGGGACAGTACTTC. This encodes CASSLARGQYF.

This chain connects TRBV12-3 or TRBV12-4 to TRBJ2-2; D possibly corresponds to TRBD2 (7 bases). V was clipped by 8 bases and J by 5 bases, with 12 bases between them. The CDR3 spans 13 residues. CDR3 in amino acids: CASPRGGTGELFF. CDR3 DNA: TGTGCCAGCCCTAGGGGGGGAACCGGGGAGCTGTTTTTT.

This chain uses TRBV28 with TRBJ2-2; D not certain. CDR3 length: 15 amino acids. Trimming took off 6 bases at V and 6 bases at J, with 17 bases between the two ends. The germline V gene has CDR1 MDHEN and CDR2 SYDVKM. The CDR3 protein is CASSPSRFPAGELFF. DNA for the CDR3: TGTGCCAGCAGCCCTTCCCGGTTTCCTGCCGGGGAGCTGTTTTTT.

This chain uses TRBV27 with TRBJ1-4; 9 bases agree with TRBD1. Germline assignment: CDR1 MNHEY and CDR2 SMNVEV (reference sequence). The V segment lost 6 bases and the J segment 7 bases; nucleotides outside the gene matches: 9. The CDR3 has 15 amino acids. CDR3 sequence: CASRFSGTGFEKLFF. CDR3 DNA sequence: TGTGCCAGCAGATTTTCGGGGACAGGGTTTGAAAAACTGTTTTTT.

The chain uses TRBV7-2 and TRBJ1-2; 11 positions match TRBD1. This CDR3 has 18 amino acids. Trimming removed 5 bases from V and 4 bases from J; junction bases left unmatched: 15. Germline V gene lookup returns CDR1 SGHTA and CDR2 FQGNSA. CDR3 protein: CASSPPPGQGAPIYGYTF. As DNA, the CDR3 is TGTGCCAGCAGCCCCCCCCCTGGACAGGGGGCTCCCATCTATGGCTACACCTTC.

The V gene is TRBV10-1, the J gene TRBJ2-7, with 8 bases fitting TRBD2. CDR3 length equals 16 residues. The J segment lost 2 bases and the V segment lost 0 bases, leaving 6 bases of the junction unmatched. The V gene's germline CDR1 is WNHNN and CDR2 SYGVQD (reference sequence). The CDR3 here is CASSESTTGGTYEQYF. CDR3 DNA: TGCGCCAGCAGTGAGTCGACAACGGGGGGGACCTACGAGCAGTACTTC.

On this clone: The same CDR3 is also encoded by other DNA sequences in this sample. CDR3 nucleotides: TGTGCCAGCAGTGAAGAAACCGGACAGAACGAGCAGTACTTC. Residues: CASSEETGQNEQYF. The chain couples TRBV2 to TRBJ2-7, with D tentatively TRBD1 (6 bases). This CDR3 spans 14 amino acids. CDR1 is SNHLY, CDR2 FYNNEI, per germline. V lost 1 base and J lost 5, with 12 bases in between.

CDR3 region: CAPLHGQGNTIYF. The DNA for the CDR3 is TGTGCCCCCTTGCATGGCCAGGGAAACACCATATATTTT. The J gene is TRBJ1-3, the V gene TRBV6-9; D remains unclear. The CDR3 sequence is 13 residues long. V gave up 11 bases and J gave up 4 bases, with 15 bases separating them. CDR1 is MNHGY, CDR2 SVAAGI, per germline.

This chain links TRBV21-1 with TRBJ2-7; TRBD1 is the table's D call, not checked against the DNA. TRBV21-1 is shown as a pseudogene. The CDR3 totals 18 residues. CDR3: CASSKAKRDRELRCEQYF. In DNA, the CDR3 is TGTGCCAGCAGCAAAGCAAAACGGGACAGGGAGCTTCGGTGCGAGCAGTACTTC.

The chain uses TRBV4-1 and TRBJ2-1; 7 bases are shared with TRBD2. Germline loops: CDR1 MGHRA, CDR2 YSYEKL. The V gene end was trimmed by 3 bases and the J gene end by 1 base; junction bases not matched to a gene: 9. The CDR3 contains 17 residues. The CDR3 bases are TGCGCCAGCAGCCACCGCAGGGAGGGCCCGTCCTACAATGAGCAGTTCTTC. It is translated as CASSHRREGPSYNEQFF.

In DNA form, the CDR3 reads TGCGCCAGCAGCCCGACTAGCGGGAGAGGGGCAGATACGCAGTATTTT. This codes for CASSPTSGRGADTQYF. The V gene is TRBV5-1, the J gene TRBJ2-3; TRBD2 matches 12 bases. Trimming took 4 bases from V and 4 from J; bases not matched to a gene: 7. The CDR3 contains 16 residues. Germline V gives CDR1 SGHRS, CDR2 YFSETQ.

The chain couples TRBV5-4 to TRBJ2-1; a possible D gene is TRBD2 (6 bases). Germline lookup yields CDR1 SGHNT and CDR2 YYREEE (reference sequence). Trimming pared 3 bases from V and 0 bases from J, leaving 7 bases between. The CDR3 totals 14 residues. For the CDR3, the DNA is TGTGCCAGCAGCTACGGGAGCTCCTACAATGAGCAGTTCTTC. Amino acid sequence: CASSYGSSYNEQFF.

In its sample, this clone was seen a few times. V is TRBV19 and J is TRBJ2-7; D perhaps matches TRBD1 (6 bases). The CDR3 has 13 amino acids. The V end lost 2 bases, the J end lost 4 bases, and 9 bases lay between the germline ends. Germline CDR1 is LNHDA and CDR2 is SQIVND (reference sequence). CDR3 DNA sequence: TGTGCCAGTAGTATAAACAGGGAGTACGAGCAGTACTTC. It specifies CASSINREYEQYF.

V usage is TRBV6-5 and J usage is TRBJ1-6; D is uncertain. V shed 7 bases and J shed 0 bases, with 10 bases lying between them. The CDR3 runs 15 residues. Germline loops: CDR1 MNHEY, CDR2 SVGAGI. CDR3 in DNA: TGTGCCAGCATCTCTGGGAGCTCCTATAATTCACCCCTCCACTTT. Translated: CASISGSSYNSPLHF.

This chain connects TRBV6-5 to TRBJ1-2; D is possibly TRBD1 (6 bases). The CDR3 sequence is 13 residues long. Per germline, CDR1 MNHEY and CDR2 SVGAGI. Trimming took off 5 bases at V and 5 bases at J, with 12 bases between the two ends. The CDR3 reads CASSQGIIYGYTF. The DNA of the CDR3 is TGTGCCAGCAGTCAGGGGATAATTTATGGCTACACCTTC.

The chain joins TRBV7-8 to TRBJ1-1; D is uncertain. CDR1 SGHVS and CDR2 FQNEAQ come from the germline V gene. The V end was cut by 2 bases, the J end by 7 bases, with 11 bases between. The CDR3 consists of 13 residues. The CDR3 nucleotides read TGTGCCAGCAGCTTATTAGGAGGTTATGAAGCTTTCTTT. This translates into CASSLLGGYEAFF.

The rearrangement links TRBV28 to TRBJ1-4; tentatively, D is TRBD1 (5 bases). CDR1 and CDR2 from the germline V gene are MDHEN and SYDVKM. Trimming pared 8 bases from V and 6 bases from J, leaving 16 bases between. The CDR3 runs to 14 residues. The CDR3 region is CASFSGTGYEKLFF. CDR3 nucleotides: TGTGCCAGCTTCAGCGGGACCGGCTATGAAAAACTGTTTTTT.

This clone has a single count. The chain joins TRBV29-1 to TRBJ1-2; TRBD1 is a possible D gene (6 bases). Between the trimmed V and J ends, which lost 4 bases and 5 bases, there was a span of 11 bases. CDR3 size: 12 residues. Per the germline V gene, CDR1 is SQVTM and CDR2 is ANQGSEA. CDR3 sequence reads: CSVVQGPYGYTF. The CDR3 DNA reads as TGCAGCGTTGTGCAGGGGCCATATGGCTACACCTTC.

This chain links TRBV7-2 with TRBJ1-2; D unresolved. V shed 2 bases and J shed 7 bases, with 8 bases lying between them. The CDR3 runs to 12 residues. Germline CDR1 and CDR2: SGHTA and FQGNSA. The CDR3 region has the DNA TGTGCCAGCAGCTTAATAATCGGTGGCTACACCTTC. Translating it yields CASSLIIGGYTF.

CDR3 DNA: TGTGCCAGCAGCGCCGGACAGGGTAATGGCTACACCTTC. It codes for CASSAGQGNGYTF. The chain joins TRBV9 to TRBJ1-2; 8 bases agree with TRBD1. In germline, CDR1 is SGDLS, CDR2 YYNGEE. Unmatched junction bases numbered 4, after V lost 3 bases and J lost 6 bases. CDR3 size: 13 residues.

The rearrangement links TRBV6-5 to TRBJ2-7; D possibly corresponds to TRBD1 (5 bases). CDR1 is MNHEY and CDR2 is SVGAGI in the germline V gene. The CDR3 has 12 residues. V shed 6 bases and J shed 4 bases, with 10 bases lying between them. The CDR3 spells CASRQDRYEQYF. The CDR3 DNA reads TGTGCCAGCAGACAGGACCGGTACGAGCAGTACTTC.